Below are 31 T cell receptor beta chains sequenced from a single sample in a study of cytomegalovirus exposure and HLA in healthy donors (dated by TCRdb to about 2017). Library preparation used the immunoSEQ multiplex PCR assay. What TCRdb holds here is the immuneACCESS table cut down to in-frame rearrangements. Part of the clones is not present; checked against another copy, under half of the missing clones reflect an unresolved V gene, and the others are unexplained. For this sample there are 100,000 to 150,000 clones; approximately 90% appear just once. Clones ranked in the top ten supply under 2% of the sample. Sample: PBMCs. Receptors originate from a woman between 18 and 29 years old in good health and CMV-seronegative.

The genes are TRBV7-2 and TRBJ2-5; 9 nucleotides agree with TRBD2. The length of the CDR3 is 15 residues. The V gene's germline CDR1 is SGHTA and CDR2 FQGNSA. The J segment lost 1 base and the V segment lost 3 bases, leaving 3 bases of the junction unmatched. CDR3 in amino acids: CASSFSGGRQETQYF. The CDR3 DNA reads TGTGCCAGCAGCTTTAGCGGGGGCCGCCAAGAGACCCAGTACTTC. Based on the CDR3 plus reference TRBV7-2 and TRBJ2-5, the full variable domain is GAGVSQSPSNKVTEKGKDVELRCDPISGHTALYWYRQSLGQGLEFLIYFQGNSAPDKSGLPSDRFSAERTGGSVSTLTIQRTQQEDSAVYLCASSFSGGRQETQYFGPGTRLLVL.

The gene calls are TRBV19 and TRBJ1-5; 11 positions agree with TRBD1. Germline V gene lookup returns CDR1 LNHDA and CDR2 SQIVND (reference sequence). This CDR3 has 16 residues. V was clipped by 5 bases and J by 4 bases; unmatched bases: 7. CDR3 amino acids: CASSAPGTGGNQPQHF. The CDR3 coding sequence is TGTGCCAGTAGTGCTCCCGGGACAGGGGGGAATCAGCCCCAGCATTTT.

This sequence joins TRBV15 and TRBJ1-1, with 9 bases fitting TRBD1. The CDR3 runs to 15 residues. V dropped 6 bases and J dropped 4; count of bases not matched to a gene: 9. The germline V gene has CDR1 LNHNV and CDR2 YYDKDF (reference sequence). Written as DNA, the CDR3 is TGTGCCACCAGGGACGACAGGGGGTTCACCACTGAAGCTTTCTTT. Its protein is CATRDDRGFTTEAFF.

The V call is TRBV19, the J call TRBJ2-2; weak D call: TRBD2 (5 bases). CDR1 and CDR2 (germline): LNHDA, SQIVND (reference sequence). With 5 bases removed from V and 7 bases from J, the gap between germline ends came to 17 bases. CDR3 length equals 15 residues. The CDR3 region is CASSPWLQRGGELFF. Written as DNA, the CDR3 is TGTGCCAGTAGTCCCTGGTTGCAACGGGGCGGGGAGCTGTTTTTT.

J is TRBJ2-3 and V is TRBV9, with TRBD2 matching over 9 bases. Trimming removed 3 bases from V and 2 bases from J; junction bases left unmatched: 4. The germline V gene has CDR1 SGDLS and CDR2 YYNGEE. The CDR3 spans 15 residues. The CDR3 coding sequence is TGTGCCAGCAGCGGAAGCGGGGGGCTCACAGATACGCAGTATTTT. It encodes CASSGSGGLTDTQYF.

This clone showed up just a few times. The chain combines TRBV28 with TRBJ1-2; D is uncertain. Germline V gene sequence: CDR1 MDHEN, CDR2 SYDVKM. Trimming pared 4 bases from V and 3 bases from J, leaving 15 bases between. CDR3 size: 15 residues. The DNA of the CDR3 is TGTGCCAGCAGTTCCCCGTACTCCCAGGACTATGGCTACACCTTC. This gives the protein CASSSPYSQDYGYTF.

The genes are TRBV6-1 and TRBJ1-2; D is perhaps TRBD1 (6 bases). This CDR3 has 16 amino acids. Trimming took 3 bases from V and 4 from J, leaving 18 bases between them. CDR1 is MNHNS and CDR2 is SASEGT in the germline V gene. The CDR3: CASSDRIGQIVYGYTF. Written as DNA, the CDR3 is TGTGCCAGCAGTGACCGCATTGGACAGATAGTCTATGGCTACACCTTC.

The chain joins TRBV2 to TRBJ2-1, with 13 bases lining up with TRBD2. This CDR3 comprises 14 residues. The V gene's germline CDR1 is SNHLY and CDR2 FYNNEI. Trimming at V came to 4 bases and at J to 8 bases, leaving 2 bases not matched to a gene. This CDR3 is CASSGLAGGDEQFF. CDR3 nucleotide sequence: TGTGCCAGCAGTGGACTAGCGGGAGGCGATGAGCAGTTCTTC.

In this sample, this clone turned up a few times. This chain uses TRBV6-6 with TRBJ2-1; 11 bases are shared with TRBD1. The CDR3 has 14 residues. From germline, CDR1 is MNHNY and CDR2 SVGAGI (reference sequence). The V segment lost 6 bases and the J segment 7 bases; nucleotides outside the gene matches: 5. This chain's CDR3 is CASRPGTGGNEQFF. In DNA, the CDR3 is TGTGCCAGCAGGCCCGGGACAGGGGGAAATGAGCAGTTCTTC.

The V gene is TRBV12-5, the J gene TRBJ1-2; possible D gene TRBD1, 6 bases. Per germline, CDR1 LGHNT and CDR2 FRNRAP. The CDR3 is 14 residues long. Trimming pared 4 bases from V and 2 bases from J, leaving 11 bases between. The CDR3 reads CASGSPTGNYGYTF. CDR3 bases: TGTGCTAGTGGTTCGCCCACAGGGAACTATGGCTACACCTTC. Filled out from reference TRBV12-5 and TRBJ1-2, the complete variable domain reads DARVTQTPRHKVTEMGQEVTMRCQPILGHNTVFWYRQTMMQGLELLAYFRNRAPLDDSGMPKDRFSAEMPDATLATLKIQPSEPRDSAVYFCASGSPTGNYGYTFGSGTRLTVV.

The sample holds one count of this clone. This chain links TRBV9 with TRBJ2-3; D might be TRBD2 (5 bases). The CDR3 is made up of 15 amino acids. CDR1 and CDR2 from the germline V gene are SGDLS and YYNGEE. V gave up 0 bases and J gave up 6 bases, with 14 bases separating them. CDR3 sequence reads: CASSVDSVRADTQYF. CDR3 DNA sequence: TGTGCCAGCAGCGTAGATTCGGTGAGGGCCGATACGCAGTATTTT.

This clone has more than one count but fewer than ten. The CDR3 coding sequence is TGTGCCAGCAGTTACGACGTCGTAACAGGGGGTTCACCCCTCCACTTT. It encodes CASSYDVVTGGSPLHF. V is TRBV6-5 and J is TRBJ1-6; TRBD1 agrees at 8 bases. CDR3 size: 16 residues. The ends lost 2 bases at V and 9 bases at J; junction bases unmatched: 9. In germline, CDR1 is MNHEY, CDR2 SVGAGI.

This clone was picked up one time. The genes are TRBV30 and TRBJ2-7, with D maybe TRBD1 (5 bases). CDR3 size: 13 residues. Trimming shortened V by 0 bases and J by 5 bases, and 11 bases separated the two germline ends. Germline assignment: CDR1 GTSNPN and CDR2 SVGIG (reference sequence). In DNA, the CDR3 is TGTGCCTGGAGTGTAGCCAGGGCTCACGAGCAGTACTTC. This translates into CAWSVARAHEQYF.

The V call is TRBV7-3, the J call TRBJ2-3; no definite D call. V dropped 0 bases and J dropped 1 base, with 8 bases sitting between them. Germline CDR1 reads SGHTA; CDR2 reads FQGTGA. The CDR3 has 15 residues. The CDR3 DNA follows: TGTGCCAGCAGCTTAACGTCTGCGGGCACAGATACGCAGTATTTT. Amino acid sequence: CASSLTSAGTDTQYF.

The genes are TRBV27 and TRBJ1-2, with D possibly TRBD1 on 6 matching bases. V was cut by 2 bases and J by 10 bases, with 14 bases left in between. The CDR3 totals 13 residues. CDR1 MNHEY and CDR2 SMNVEV come from the germline V gene (reference sequence). This CDR3 reads CASSLRSGVAYTF. The CDR3 DNA sequence: TGTGCCAGCAGTTTACGTTCAGGGGTTGCCTACACCTTC.

This clone was found a few times. The chain couples TRBV29-1 to TRBJ1-4, with 7 bases fitting TRBD1. The CDR3 has 13 amino acids. Germline V gene sequence: CDR1 SQVTM, CDR2 ANQGSEA. The ends lost 7 bases at V and 0 bases at J; junction bases unmatched: 2. Here the CDR3 reads CSAGTATNEKLFF. CDR3 coding DNA: TGCAGCGCTGGGACAGCAACTAATGAAAAACTGTTTTTT.

The chain employs TRBV7-9 and TRBJ2-7; a weak D match, TRBD2 (6 bases). V was trimmed by 6 bases and J by 3 bases, leaving 18 bases between them. The CDR3 extends over 15 amino acids. The V gene's germline CDR1 is SEHNR and CDR2 FQNEAQ (reference sequence). The CDR3 DNA follows: TGTGCCAGCAGTCGGAAGTCTAGCGAAGACTACGAGCAGTACTTC. It yields the protein CASSRKSSEDYEQYF. Full variable domain (outside the CDR3, taken from reference TRBV7-9 and TRBJ2-7): DTGVSQNPRHKITKRGQNVTFRCDPISEHNRLYWYRQTLGQGPEFLTYFQNEAQLEKSRLLSDRFSAERPKGSFSTLEIQRTEQGDSAMYLCASSRKSSEDYEQYFGPGTRLTVT.

The chain links TRBV28 to TRBJ1-6, with a tentative D call TRBD1 (5 bases). CDR3 size: 14 residues. Looked up from germline, CDR1 is MDHEN and CDR2 is SYDVKM. V gave up 3 bases and J gave up 8 bases, with 11 bases separating them. The CDR3 protein is CASSFAGGDSPLHF. The CDR3 DNA reads TGTGCCAGCAGTTTTGCGGGGGGGGATTCACCCCTCCACTTT. The full variable domain, completed using reference TRBV28 and TRBJ1-6, is DVKVTQSSRYLVKRTGEKVFLECVQDMDHENMFWYRQDPGLGLRLIYFSYDVKMKEKGDIPEGYSVSREKKERFSLILESASTNQTSMYLCASSFAGGDSPLHFGNGTRLTVT.

The chain joins TRBV2 to TRBJ2-3; 10 bases align to TRBD1. CDR3 size: 17 residues. V dropped 8 bases and J dropped 1; count of bases not matched to a gene: 12. Germline V gene sequence: CDR1 SNHLY, CDR2 FYNNEI. For the CDR3, the DNA is TGTGCCAGCGTCGGGACAGGGGTAGCGTTCGGCACAGATACGCAGTATTTT. It yields the protein CASVGTGVAFGTDTQYF.

The chain joins TRBV20-1 to TRBJ2-1, with D hard to call. The CDR3 is 10 residues long. The germline gives CDR1 DFQATT, CDR2 SNEGSKA (reference sequence). V dropped 6 bases and J dropped 7 bases, with 7 bases sitting between them. CDR3 sequence (DNA): TGCAGTGCCGCGTGGAATGAGCAGTTCTTC. Protein: CSAAWNEQFF.

The V gene is TRBV9, the J gene TRBJ1-4; tentatively, D is TRBD1 (5 bases). The CDR3 covers 14 residues. The V end lost 4 bases, the J end lost 8 bases, and 15 bases lay between the germline ends. The germline V gene encodes CDR1 SGDLS and CDR2 YYNGEE. CDR3 protein: CASSPQLGAEKLFF. The CDR3 DNA reads as TGTGCCAGCAGCCCGCAATTAGGGGCAGAAAAACTGTTTTTT.

The rearrangement links TRBV9 to TRBJ2-1; tentative D call: TRBD2 (7 bases). The V gene lost 0 bases and the J gene lost 9 bases, with 13 bases spanning the gap. The length of the CDR3 is 14 residues. Germline V gene sequence: CDR1 SGDLS, CDR2 YYNGEE. The CDR3 DNA is TGTGCCAGCAGCGTAGCCGGGGGGCGGGGTGAGCAGTTCTTC. The encoded protein is CASSVAGGRGEQFF.

Note on this clone: Other DNA sequences from this sample encode an identical CDR3 as well. The chain couples TRBV30 to TRBJ1-2; TRBD1 is a possible D gene (5 bases). Germline CDR1 GTSNPN, CDR2 SVGIG (reference sequence). Trimming pared 1 base from V and 4 bases from J, leaving 7 bases between. The CDR3 covers 12 residues. The CDR3 loop reads CAWSGQSYGYTF. CDR3 coding DNA: TGTGCCTGGAGTGGACAGTCCTATGGCTACACCTTC.

The chain combines TRBV7-9 with TRBJ2-1, with 10 bases lining up with TRBD2. V dropped 2 bases and J dropped 10; count of bases not matched to a gene: 8. From germline, CDR1 is SEHNR and CDR2 FQNEAQ (reference sequence). The CDR3 sequence is 15 residues long. CDR3 loop: CASSLRTSGPEEQFF. CDR3 coding DNA: TGTGCCAGCAGCTTACGGACTAGCGGCCCCGAGGAGCAGTTCTTC.

The genes are TRBV4-2 and TRBJ1-1; TRBD1 might be the D (5 bases). Trimming removed 1 base at V and 7 bases at J, with 10 bases between. This CDR3 contains 13 residues. Germline CDR1 reads LGHNA; CDR2 reads YNFKEQ. The DNA of the CDR3 is TGTGCCAGCAGCCAAGGGGGCCGGGTTGAAGCTTTCTTT. Amino acid sequence: CASSQGGRVEAFF.

In regard to this clone: Other DNA variants within this sample encode the same CDR3. The chain combines TRBV5-1 with TRBJ1-1; D may be TRBD1 (6 bases). Between the trimmed V and J ends, which lost 4 bases and 2 bases, there was a span of 9 bases. The CDR3 contains 13 residues. Germline V gene sequence: CDR1 SGHRS, CDR2 YFSETQ. CDR3 protein: CASSPGQNTEAFF. The CDR3 DNA reads TGCGCCAGCAGCCCGGGACAAAACACTGAAGCTTTCTTT.

The CDR3 sequence is CASRPRVTPGGEAFF. The CDR3 DNA is TGCGCCAGCAGGCCGAGGGTCACTCCCGGCGGTGAAGCTTTCTTT. The rearrangement joins TRBV5-1 to TRBJ1-1; D is unclear. Germline CDR1 is SGHRS and CDR2 is YFSETQ. Between the trimmed V and J ends, which lost 5 bases and 7 bases, there was a span of 21 bases. The CDR3 spans 15 residues. The full variable domain, completed using reference TRBV5-1 and TRBJ1-1, is KAGVTQTPRYLIKTRGQQVTLSCSPISGHRSVSWYQQTPGQGLQFLFEYFSETQRNKGNFPGRFSGRQFSNSRSEMNVSTLELGDSALYLCASRPRVTPGGEAFFGQGTRLTVV.

Concerning this clone itself: Sequence at one end of the junction differs from germline and may be a read error. The chain uses TRBV7-7 and TRBJ2-5; weak D call: TRBD2 (6 bases). Germline CDR1 is SSHAT and CDR2 is FNYEAQ (reference sequence). The CDR3 has 13 residues. CDR3 sequence: CASSVGGKETQYF. The DNA of the CDR3 is TGTGCTAGCAGCGTCGGGGGAAAAGAGACCCAGTACTTC.

The gene calls are TRBV27 and TRBJ2-7; TRBD2 matches at 7 bases. J lost 5 bases, V lost 2 bases, and 6 bases had no gene match. The CDR3 consists of 14 residues. CDR1 is MNHEY and CDR2 is SMNVEV in the germline V gene (reference sequence). The CDR3 bases are TGTGCCAGCAGTTTAGCGGGAGCTCCCCACGAGCAGTACTTC. Its translation is CASSLAGAPHEQYF.

This clone was detected only a few times. V gene TRBV9 combines with J gene TRBJ2-7; D uncertain. This CDR3 region has 14 residues. Per the germline V gene, CDR1 is SGDLS and CDR2 is YYNGEE. Trimming took off 0 bases at V and 1 base at J, with 8 bases between the two ends. CDR3 in amino acids: CASSVAVNSYEQYF. The CDR3 nucleotides are TGTGCCAGCAGCGTAGCGGTGAATTCCTACGAGCAGTACTTC.

This clone appeared a single time. V usage is TRBV2 and J usage is TRBJ2-1, with D tentatively TRBD1 (6 bases). From germline, CDR1 is SNHLY and CDR2 FYNNEI. V was shortened by 4 bases and J by 0 bases, with 10 bases between the two germline ends. The CDR3 sequence is 15 residues long. CDR3 region: CASSAGQSSYNEQFF. CDR3 in DNA: TGTGCCAGCAGTGCCGGACAGAGCTCCTACAATGAGCAGTTCTTC.